The present TCR beta chain was sequenced within a study of OX40 agonist ivuxolimab in advanced cancers. The study in broad terms: The costimulatory receptor OX40 (CD134) was targeted by ivuxolimab, a fully human IgG2 agonistic monoclonal antibody. Peripheral TCRbeta sequencing was intended to test whether TCR sequence diversity was altered and clonal T-cell expansion was caused by ivuxolimab. Partial responses occurred in three dose-escalation patients, of whom one had hepatocellular carcinoma and two had cutaneous melanoma. In the dose-escalation cohort, roughly four fifths of patients were male, and the mean age was about 55 years, with a range of about 20 to 79. Prior anti-PD-1, anti-PD-L1 or anti-CTLA-4 therapy was permitted, and checkpoint inhibitors had been received by about 36% of dose-escalation patients. Intravenous ivuxolimab was administered to patients every 2 weeks at six dose levels: 0.01, 0.1, 0.3, 1.5, 3 and 10 mg/kg. Of the approximately 50 patients in dose escalation, about 20 had hepatocellular carcinoma, about 15 had melanoma, 9 had renal cell carcinoma and 9 had head and neck cancer. The paper reports the monotherapy dose-escalation portion (N = 52 patients) of the phase I ivuxolimab trial.

A remark on this clone: Its binding antigen is unknown. Nothing much larger sits one base from this clone, and base qualities are not available.

Study-wide conclusions, independent of this receptor: Clonal expansion of both CD4+ and CD8+ blood T cells was observed from baseline to week 6 at doses 0.1 to 3.0 mg/kg. Low levels of normalized T-cell clonal expansion were also seen in some patients who did not respond. Antigen specificity was not determined for the clonally expanded peripheral T cells. After ivuxolimab, CD8+ T cells had more expanded clones than CD4+ T cells on average. In the 0.1-3.0 mg/kg groups, partial responders were among the patients with the lowest normalized peripheral clonal expansion, particularly in CD8+ T cells.

The trial excluded patients who had a history of autoimmune disease or who were on systemic immunosuppression. Peripheral blood for TCR sequencing was collected from all dose cohorts at baseline, on cycle 4 day 1, and on cycle 7 day 1. Samples were obtained from an open-label, multicenter, first-in-human phase I dose-escalation trial of ivuxolimab. Adults with locally advanced or metastatic head and neck squamous cell, hepatocellular, melanoma or renal cell carcinoma were enrolled in the trial. Before TCR sequencing, CD4+ and CD8+ T cells were separately sorted from peripheral blood. Germline trimming: 2 bases from V, 4 bases from J; junction bases outside gene matches: 10. The cysteine opens and the phenylalanine closes a CDR3 of 16 amino acids. The retained sequence is limited to the CDR3, 48 bases, with the frame set at the first base. The germline V gene provides CDR1 MNHEY and CDR2 SVGAGI. Genomic DNA was extracted from sorted cells for sequencing of the TCRbeta CDR3 region. The immunoSEQ Assay was used to sequence the TCRbeta CDR3 regions. TCRdb provides this immuneACCESS table in a form limited to in-frame rearrangements. Some clones are lacking; in checked studies, under half of them reflect an unresolved V gene, and why the rest are absent is not known. This sample gives 74,000 or so clones in total; around 84% of them show up just once. Over 2% of the sample rests with the top ten.

Sequencing was performed on CD4+ or CD8+ T cells sorted from blood, taken in a trial of the OX40 agonist ivuxolimab. The receptor was isolated from an adult with an advanced solid tumor such as melanoma, head and neck, liver or kidney cancer. The receptor chain draws on TRBV6-5 and TRBJ1-2, with 7 central nucleotides matching TRBD1. The CDR3 in this case is CASSYVRTGGGYGYTF. The bases are TGTGCCAGCAGTTACGTGCGGACAGGTGGTGGCTATGGCTACACCTTC.